These 6 T cell receptor beta chains were all obtained from the same sample, sequenced in a study of cytomegalovirus exposure and HLA in healthy donors (dated by TCRdb to about 2017). Library construction relied on the immunoSEQ multiplex PCR assay. The multiplex PCR relied on a mix of 60 forward primers for TCR Vbeta segments and 13 reverse primers for TCR Jbeta segments. Entries here come from immuneACCESS through TCRdb and include only in-frame sequences with V and J called. Some clones fail to appear in such tables; in the studies checked, an unresolved V gene covers under half of the shortfall, and the cause of the remainder is unknown. The table for this sample lists tens of thousands of clones; 70% to 85% of them were counted only once. Approximately 3.9% of the sample is in the top ten clones. The sequenced material came from PBMCs. These receptors all stem from a man aged 50 to 60 in good health and CMV-seronegative.

A note on this clone: This sample includes further DNA sequences coding for the same CDR3. J is TRBJ2-7 and V is TRBV29-1, with D hard to call. This CDR3 is built from 11 residues. V was shortened by 4 bases and J by 7 bases, with 11 bases between the two germline ends. Germline-derived CDR1 and CDR2 are SQVTM and ANQGSEA. CDR3 sequence (DNA): TGCAGCGTTGTTAAAGAGCTAGAGCAGTACTTC. It yields the protein CSVVKELEQYF.

This clone was recorded only once. This CDR3 is also generated by other DNA sequences in the sample. The chain links TRBV9 to TRBJ2-1; 13 positions agree with TRBD2. J lost 10 bases, V lost 5 bases, and 15 bases had no gene match. The CDR3 covers 17 residues. Germline CDR1 reads SGDLS; CDR2 reads YYNGEE. The CDR3: CASSVSWTSGSLGEQFF. The CDR3 DNA is TGTGCCAGCAGTGTATCCTGGACTAGCGGGAGTTTAGGGGAGCAGTTCTTC.

The CDR3 coding sequence is TGCGCCAGCAAACGGGACAACCTAGAGACCCAGTACTTC. Protein: CASKRDNLETQYF. The chain employs TRBV5-1 and TRBJ2-5; D is possibly TRBD1 (6 bases). Germline-derived CDR1 and CDR2 are SGHRS and YFSETQ. The CDR3 has 13 residues. The V gene lost 6 bases and the J gene lost 4 bases, with 13 bases spanning the gap.

This clone was seen a handful of times. This sequence joins TRBV6-1 and TRBJ1-1; D remains unclear. The CDR3 covers 12 residues. Trimming took off 11 bases at V and 1 base at J, with 11 bases between the two ends. Germline V gives CDR1 MNHNS, CDR2 SASEGT. The DNA of the CDR3 is TGTGCCTTAGGAGGGAGGAACACTGAAGCTTTCTTT. Amino acid sequence: CALGGRNTEAFF.

This sequence joins TRBV11-3 and TRBJ2-3, with D maybe TRBD2 (5 bases). The CDR3 totals 13 residues. Per germline, CDR1 SGHNT and CDR2 YENEEA. Trimming shortened V by 6 bases and J by 3 bases, and 10 bases separated the two germline ends. The CDR3 region is CASSTRVTDTQYF. CDR3 nucleotide sequence: TGTGCCAGCAGTACGAGGGTGACAGATACGCAGTATTTT.

The CDR3 is CASSLAGSVSYEQYF. Written as DNA, the CDR3 is TGTGCCAGCAGCTTGGCGGGTAGCGTATCCTACGAGCAGTACTTC. V gene TRBV5-5 combines with J gene TRBJ2-7, with D perhaps TRBD2 (5 bases). V was clipped by 0 bases and J by 1 base, with 11 bases between them. The CDR3 has 15 residues. Germline CDR1 SGHKS, CDR2 YYEKEE (reference sequence).